The entry below gives a single T cell receptor (beta chain) sequence along with its context. The antigen is undetermined. The source of the sample is a study of cytomegalovirus exposure and HLA in healthy donors. Overall study findings and caveats: In a later analysis, compared with equally common non-associated chains, HLA-associated beta chains were more expanded. Data from an earlier analysis indicated that most TCR beta V segments were productive either about 87% or about 30% of the time.

This CDR3 region has 15 residues. The V end lost 5 bases, the J end lost 2 bases, and 16 bases lay between the germline ends. Per germline, CDR1 SEHNR and CDR2 FQNEAQ (reference sequence). Use of 60 Vbeta and 13 Jbeta primers characterized the PCR. This table comes from immunoSEQ multiplex PCR, and its TCRdb copy is limited to in-frame clones, with some not included. This sample has about 210,000 clones, with nearly 80% found just once. Sequences were obtained from PBMCs. The J gene is TRBJ2-7, the V gene TRBV7-9; a weak D match, TRBD1 (6 bases). The clonotype originates from a male donor in good health and CMV-seronegative. The CDR3 nucleotides read TGTGCCAGCAGCCTCCCCGAGGACAGAGCCTACGAGCAGTACTTC. It translates to CASSLPEDRAYEQYF. Using reference TRBV7-9 and TRBJ2-7 for the parts outside the CDR3, the full variable domain is DTGVSQNPRHKITKRGQNVTFRCDPISEHNRLYWYRQTLGQGPEFLTYFQNEAQLEKSRLLSDRFSAERPKGSFSTLEIQRTEQGDSAMYLCASSLPEDRAYEQYFGPGTRLTVT.